This T cell receptor (beta chain) derives from a study of OX40 agonist ivuxolimab in advanced cancers. About the study: Patients undergoing dose escalation presented with hepatocellular carcinoma, melanoma, renal cell or head and neck cancer. Three patients got partial responses; one had hepatocellular carcinoma and two had cutaneous melanoma.

With regard to this clone: What it binds is unknown.

The CDR3 extends over 13 amino acids. The germline gives CDR1 MNHNS, CDR2 SASEGT. The ends were cut back, 6 bases at V and 1 base at J, with 9 bases in the middle. General observations from the study: The study did not work out the antigen specificity of the expanded peripheral T cells. Low normalized T-cell clonal expansion was additionally recorded for some nonresponders.

Measured with immunoSEQ multiplex PCR; TCRdb has only the in-frame clones, and not every one. The sample includes 66,000 or so clones, about three quarters of them seen just once. This receptor was identified in an adult with an advanced solid tumor such as melanoma, head and neck, liver or kidney cancer. This specimen was CD4+ or CD8+ T cells sorted from blood, taken in a trial of the OX40 agonist ivuxolimab. The gene calls are TRBV6-1 and TRBJ1-1; D might be TRBD1 (5 bases). This CDR3 reads CASREQENTEAFF. CDR3 nucleotides: TGTGCCAGCAGGGAACAGGAGAACACTGAAGCTTTCTTT.